The present T cell receptor (beta chain) was sequenced within a study of T cells in Graves' hyperthyroidism and ophthalmopathy. Study observations and caveats: Blood held most thyroid clonotypes expanded above 0.001 frequency. A model using 13 V-J features told ophthalmopathy apart from stable hyperthyroidism. With a median lead of 6.5 months before onset, the model predicted ophthalmopathy.

Amplification of TCR beta CDR3 regions was performed using RNA transcripts as template. First-round RT-PCR of the TCR CDR3 relied on the HTBI primer set. A single record per CDR3 protein comes from TCRdb applying MiXCR to the multiplex PCR reads. The sample contains 550,000 to 600,000 distinct CDR3 sequences, roughly 46% of which appear only once. A remark on this clonotype: No antigen is known for it.

CDR3 size: 14 residues. V was pared by 5 bases and J by 1 base, with 11 bases between. Germline lookup yields CDR1 SGHTA and CDR2 FQGNSA. This TCR came from an adult woman with Graves' disease, either hyperthyroidism or ophthalmopathy (not recorded which). Source material: peripheral blood or thyroid tissue (not recorded which). The chain couples TRBV7-2 to TRBJ2-5, with TRBD1 as a possible D gene (6 bases). In DNA form, the CDR3 reads TGTGCCAGCAGCACACAGGGATTCCAAGAGACCCAGTACTTC. Its protein is CASSTQGFQETQYF.